This T cell receptor beta chain was retrieved from a study of T cell responses to AZD1222 COVID-19 vaccine. CDR3 length: 15 residues. V lost 4 bases, J lost 0 bases, and 11 bases lay in between. Germline V gene sequence: CDR1 SGHRS, CDR2 YFSETQ. Sequencing was performed with immunoSEQ multiplex PCR; in TCRdb, only in-frame clones are kept and a portion is missing. The sample records roughly 100,000 clones, 84% being singletons. This rearrangement joins TRBV5-1 to TRBJ2-1; D is unresolved. The TCR sequence derives from an adult in good health. Sequenced material: peripheral blood, taken on day 0 of AZD1222 vaccination. In DNA, the CDR3 is TGCGCCAGCAGCCCACTCATTAACTCCTACAATGAGCAGTTCTTC. It codes for CASSPLINSYNEQFF.